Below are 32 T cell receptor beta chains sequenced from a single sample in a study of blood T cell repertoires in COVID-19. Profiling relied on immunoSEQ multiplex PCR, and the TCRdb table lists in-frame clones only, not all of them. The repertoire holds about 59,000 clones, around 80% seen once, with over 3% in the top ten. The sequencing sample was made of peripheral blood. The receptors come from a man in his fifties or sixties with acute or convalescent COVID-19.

The CDR3 nucleotides are TGTGCCAGCAGCTTATCAGGGGGCTTTGAGGAGACCCAGTACTTC. It translates to CASSLSGGFEETQYF. This chain uses TRBV7-9 with TRBJ2-5; 8 nucleotides agree with TRBD1. The trim removed 2 bases at V and 5 bases at J, leaving 7 bases unmatched. Germline V CDR1 and CDR2: SEHNR, FQNEAQ (reference sequence). CDR3 length equals 15 residues.

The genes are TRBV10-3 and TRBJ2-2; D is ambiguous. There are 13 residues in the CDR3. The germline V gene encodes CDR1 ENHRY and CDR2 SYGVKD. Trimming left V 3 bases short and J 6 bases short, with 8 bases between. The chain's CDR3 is CAISDYGSGELFF. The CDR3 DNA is TGTGCCATCAGTGATTATGGCTCCGGGGAGCTGTTTTTT.

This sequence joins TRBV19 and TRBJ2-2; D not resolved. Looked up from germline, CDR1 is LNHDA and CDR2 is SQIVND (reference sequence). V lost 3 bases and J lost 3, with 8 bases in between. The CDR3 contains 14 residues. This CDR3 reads CASSMVSDTGELFF. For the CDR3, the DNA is TGTGCCAGTAGTATGGTCAGCGACACCGGGGAGCTGTTTTTT. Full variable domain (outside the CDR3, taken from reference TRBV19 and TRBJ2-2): DGGITQSPKYLFRKEGQNVTLSCEQNLNHDAMYWYRQDPGQGLRLIYYSQIVNDFQKGDIAEGYSVSREKKESFPLTVTSAQKNPTAFYLCASSMVSDTGELFFGEGSRLTVL.

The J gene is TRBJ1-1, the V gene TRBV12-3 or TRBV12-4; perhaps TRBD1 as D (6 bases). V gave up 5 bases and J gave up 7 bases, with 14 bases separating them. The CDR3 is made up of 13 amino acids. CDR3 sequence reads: CASSQTRQVEAFF. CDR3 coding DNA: TGTGCCAGCAGTCAAACGAGACAGGTTGAAGCTTTCTTT.

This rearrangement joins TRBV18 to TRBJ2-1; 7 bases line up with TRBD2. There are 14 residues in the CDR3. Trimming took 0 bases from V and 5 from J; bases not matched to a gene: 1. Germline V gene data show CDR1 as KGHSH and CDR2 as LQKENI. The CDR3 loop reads CASSPPTSDNEQFF. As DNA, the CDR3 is TGTGCCAGCTCACCACCCACTAGCGACAATGAGCAGTTCTTC.

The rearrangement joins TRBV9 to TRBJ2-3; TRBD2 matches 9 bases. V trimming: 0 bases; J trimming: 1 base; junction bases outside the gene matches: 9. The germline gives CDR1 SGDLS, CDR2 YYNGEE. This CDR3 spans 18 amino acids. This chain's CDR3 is CASSVETLAGGGTDTQYF. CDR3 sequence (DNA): TGTGCCAGCAGCGTAGAAACACTAGCGGGTGGAGGCACAGATACGCAGTATTTT.

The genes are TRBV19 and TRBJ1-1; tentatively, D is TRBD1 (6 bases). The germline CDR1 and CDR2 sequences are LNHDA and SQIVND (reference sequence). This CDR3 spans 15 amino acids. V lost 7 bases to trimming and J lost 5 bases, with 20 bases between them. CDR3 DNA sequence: TGTGCCAGTACCCCCCCGGGGGGGGGCAGGACTGAAGCTTTCTTT. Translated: CASTPPGGGRTEAFF.

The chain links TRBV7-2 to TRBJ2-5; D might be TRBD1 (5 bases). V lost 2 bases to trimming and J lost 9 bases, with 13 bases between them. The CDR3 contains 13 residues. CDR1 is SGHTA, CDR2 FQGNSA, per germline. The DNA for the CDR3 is TGTGCCAGCAGCTTAAACCAGGGCCAGGCCCAGTACTTC. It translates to CASSLNQGQAQYF.

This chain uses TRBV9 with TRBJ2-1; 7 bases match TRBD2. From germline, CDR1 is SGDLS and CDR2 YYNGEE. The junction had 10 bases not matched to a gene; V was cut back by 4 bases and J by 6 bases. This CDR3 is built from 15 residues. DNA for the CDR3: TGTGCCAGCAGCAGAGTGGCGGGAGTTATCAATGAGCAGTTCTTC. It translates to CASSRVAGVINEQFF.

The CDR3, as DNA: TGTGCCAGCAACGTCCAGGGGAACACCGGGGAGCTGTTTTTT. It yields the protein CASNVQGNTGELFF. This rearrangement joins TRBV9 to TRBJ2-2; D perhaps matches TRBD1 (5 bases). CDR3 length: 14 residues. The ends were cut back, 6 bases at V and 1 base at J, with 10 bases in the middle. The germline V gene has CDR1 SGDLS and CDR2 YYNGEE.

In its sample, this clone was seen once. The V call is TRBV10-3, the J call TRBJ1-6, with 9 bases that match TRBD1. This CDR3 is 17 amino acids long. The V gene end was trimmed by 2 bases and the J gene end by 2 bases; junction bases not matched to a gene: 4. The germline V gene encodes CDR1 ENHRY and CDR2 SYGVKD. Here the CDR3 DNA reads TGTGCCATCAGTGAGCAGGGACAGGGAGCCTATAATTCACCCCTCCACTTT. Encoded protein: CAISEQGQGAYNSPLHF.

CDR3 DNA sequence: TGTGCCAGCACGGAGGACAGCTCTGGGGCCAACGTCCTGACTTTC. Translating gives CASTEDSSGANVLTF. The chain uses TRBV6-5 and TRBJ2-6; weak D call: TRBD1 (6 bases). The CDR3 covers 15 residues. The germline V and J ends were trimmed by 7 bases and 0 bases, with 10 bases remaining between them. The germline gives CDR1 MNHEY, CDR2 SVGAGI.

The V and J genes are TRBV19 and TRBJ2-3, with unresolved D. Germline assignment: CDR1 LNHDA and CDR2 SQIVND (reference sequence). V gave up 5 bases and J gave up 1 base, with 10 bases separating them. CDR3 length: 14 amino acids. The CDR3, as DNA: TGTGCCAGTAGTTTAGTCGTCGGCACAGATACGCAGTATTTT. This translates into CASSLVVGTDTQYF.

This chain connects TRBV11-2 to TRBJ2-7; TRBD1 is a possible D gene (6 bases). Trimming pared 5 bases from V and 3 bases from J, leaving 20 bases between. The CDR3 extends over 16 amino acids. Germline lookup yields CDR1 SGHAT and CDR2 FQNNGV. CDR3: CASSIRGTGRGYEQYF. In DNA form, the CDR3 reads TGTGCCAGCAGCATCAGGGGAACGGGACGGGGCTACGAGCAGTACTTC. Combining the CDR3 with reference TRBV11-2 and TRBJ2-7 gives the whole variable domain EAGVAQSPRYKIIEKRQSVAFWCNPISGHATLYWYQQILGQGPKLLIQFQNNGVVDDSQLPKDRFSAERLKGVDSTLKIQPAKLEDSAVYLCASSIRGTGRGYEQYFGPGTRLTVT.

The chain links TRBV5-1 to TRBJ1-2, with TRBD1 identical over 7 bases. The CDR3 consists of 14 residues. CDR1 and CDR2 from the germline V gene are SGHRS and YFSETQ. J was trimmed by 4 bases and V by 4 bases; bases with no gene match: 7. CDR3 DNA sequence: TGCGCCAGCAGCCCAGGGACAGCCGGCTATGGCTACACCTTC. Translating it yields CASSPGTAGYGYTF.

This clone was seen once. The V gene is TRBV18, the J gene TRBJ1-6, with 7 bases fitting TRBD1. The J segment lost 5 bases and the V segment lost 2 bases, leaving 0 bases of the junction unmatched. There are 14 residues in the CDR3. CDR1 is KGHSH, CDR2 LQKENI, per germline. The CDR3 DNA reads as TGTGCCAGCTCACCAGGGACAGATAATTCACCCCTCCACTTT. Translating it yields CASSPGTDNSPLHF. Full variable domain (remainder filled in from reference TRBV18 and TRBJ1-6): NAGVMQNPRHLVRRRGQEARLRCSPMKGHSHVYWYRQLPEEGLKFMVYLQKENIIDESGMPKERFSAEFPKEGPSILRIQQVVRGDSAAYFCASSPGTDNSPLHFGNGTRLTVT.

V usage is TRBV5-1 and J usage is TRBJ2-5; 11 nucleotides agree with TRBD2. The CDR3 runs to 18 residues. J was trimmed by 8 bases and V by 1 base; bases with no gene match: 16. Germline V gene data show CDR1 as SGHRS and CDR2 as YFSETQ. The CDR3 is CASSLSAGLAGGPTTQYF. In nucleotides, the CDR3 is TGCGCCAGCAGCTTGTCTGCCGGACTAGCGGGTGGTCCTACTACCCAGTACTTC.

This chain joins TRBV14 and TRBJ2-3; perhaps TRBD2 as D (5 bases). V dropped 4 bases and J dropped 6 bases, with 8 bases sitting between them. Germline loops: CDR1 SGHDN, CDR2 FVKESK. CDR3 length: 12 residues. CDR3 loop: CASSPTGDTQYF. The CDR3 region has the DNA TGTGCCAGCAGCCCTACGGGGGATACGCAGTATTTT.

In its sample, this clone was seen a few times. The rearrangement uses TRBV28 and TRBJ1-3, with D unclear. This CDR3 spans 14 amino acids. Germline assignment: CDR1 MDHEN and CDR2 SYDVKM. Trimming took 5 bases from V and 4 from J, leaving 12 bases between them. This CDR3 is CASSTSRRGNTIYF. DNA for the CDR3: TGTGCCAGCAGTACCTCCAGGAGGGGAAACACCATATATTTT.

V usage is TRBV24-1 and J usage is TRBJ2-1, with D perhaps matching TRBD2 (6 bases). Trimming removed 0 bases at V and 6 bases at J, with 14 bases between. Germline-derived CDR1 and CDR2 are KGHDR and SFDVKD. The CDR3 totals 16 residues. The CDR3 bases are TGTGCCACCAGTGATTTGGCGCAGGGAGGAAGCAATGAGCAGTTCTTC. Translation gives CATSDLAQGGSNEQFF.

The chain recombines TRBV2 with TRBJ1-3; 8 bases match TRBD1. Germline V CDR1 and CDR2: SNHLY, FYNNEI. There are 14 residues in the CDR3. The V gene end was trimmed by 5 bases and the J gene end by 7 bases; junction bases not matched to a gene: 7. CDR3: CASSLGQGWNTIYF. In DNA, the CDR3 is TGTGCCAGCAGTCTCGGACAGGGTTGGAACACCATATATTTT.

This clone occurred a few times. In nucleotides, the CDR3 is TGCGCCAGCAGCTTGTACGGGACAGGGCCGGACGAGCAGTACTTC. It is translated as CASSLYGTGPDEQYF. The chain recombines TRBV5-1 with TRBJ2-7; 9 nucleotides agree with TRBD1. In germline, CDR1 is SGHRS, CDR2 YFSETQ. The CDR3 contains 15 residues. The junction had 7 bases not matched to a gene; V was cut back by 1 base and J by 5 bases. Full variable domain (rest looked up from reference TRBV5-1 and TRBJ2-7): KAGVTQTPRYLIKTRGQQVTLSCSPISGHRSVSWYQQTPGQGLQFLFEYFSETQRNKGNFPGRFSGRQFSNSRSEMNVSTLELGDSALYLCASSLYGTGPDEQYFGPGTRLTVT.

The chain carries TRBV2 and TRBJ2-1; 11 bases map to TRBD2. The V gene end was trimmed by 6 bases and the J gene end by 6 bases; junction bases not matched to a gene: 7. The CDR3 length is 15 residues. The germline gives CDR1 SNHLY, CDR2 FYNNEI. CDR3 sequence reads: CASRLAGGIINEQFF. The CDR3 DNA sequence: TGTGCCAGCAGATTAGCGGGAGGGATTATCAATGAGCAGTTCTTC.

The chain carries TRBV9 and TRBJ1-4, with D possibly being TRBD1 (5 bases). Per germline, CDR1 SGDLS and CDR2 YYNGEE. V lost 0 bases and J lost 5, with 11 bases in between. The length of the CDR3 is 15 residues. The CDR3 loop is CASSVVAGFNEKLFF. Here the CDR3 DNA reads TGTGCCAGCAGCGTAGTGGCAGGGTTCAATGAAAAACTGTTTTTT.

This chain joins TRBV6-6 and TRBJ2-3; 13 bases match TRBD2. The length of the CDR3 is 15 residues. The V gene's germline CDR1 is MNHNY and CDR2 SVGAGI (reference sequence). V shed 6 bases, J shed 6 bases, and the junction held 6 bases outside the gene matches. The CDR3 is CASSWTSGRGDTQYF. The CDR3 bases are TGTGCCAGCAGCTGGACTAGCGGGAGAGGGGATACGCAGTATTTT.

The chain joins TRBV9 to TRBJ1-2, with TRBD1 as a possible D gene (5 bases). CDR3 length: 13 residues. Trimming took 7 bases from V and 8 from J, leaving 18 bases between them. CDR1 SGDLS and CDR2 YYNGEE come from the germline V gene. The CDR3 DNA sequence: TGTGCCAGCTCTTCGCCTCAGGGTGGCGGCTACACCTTC. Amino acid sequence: CASSSPQGGGYTF.

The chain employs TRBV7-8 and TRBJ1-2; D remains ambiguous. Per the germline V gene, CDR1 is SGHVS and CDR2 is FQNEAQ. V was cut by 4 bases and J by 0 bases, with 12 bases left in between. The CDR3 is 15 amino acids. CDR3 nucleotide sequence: TGTGCCAGCAGCTCTCGCGCGGATCCTAACTATGGCTACACCTTC. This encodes CASSSRADPNYGYTF.

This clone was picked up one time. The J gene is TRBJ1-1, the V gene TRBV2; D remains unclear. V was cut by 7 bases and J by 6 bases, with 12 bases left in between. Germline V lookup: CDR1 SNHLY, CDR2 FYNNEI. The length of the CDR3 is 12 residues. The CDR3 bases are TGTGCCAGCACCTACGAGCTCCCTGAAGCTTTCTTT. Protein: CASTYELPEAFF.

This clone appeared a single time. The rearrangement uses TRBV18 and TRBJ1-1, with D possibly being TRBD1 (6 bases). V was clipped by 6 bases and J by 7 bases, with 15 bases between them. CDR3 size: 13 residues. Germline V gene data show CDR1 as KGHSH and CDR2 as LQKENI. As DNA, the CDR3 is TGTGCCAGCTCTTCGGGGGGCCGGGTTGAAGCTTTCTTT. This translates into CASSSGGRVEAFF.

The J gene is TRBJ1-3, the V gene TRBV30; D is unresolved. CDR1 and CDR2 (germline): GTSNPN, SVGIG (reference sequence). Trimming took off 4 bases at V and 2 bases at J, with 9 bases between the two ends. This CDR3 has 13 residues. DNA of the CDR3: TGTGCCTGGAAAATGGGCGCTGGAAACACCATATATTTT. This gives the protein CAWKMGAGNTIYF.

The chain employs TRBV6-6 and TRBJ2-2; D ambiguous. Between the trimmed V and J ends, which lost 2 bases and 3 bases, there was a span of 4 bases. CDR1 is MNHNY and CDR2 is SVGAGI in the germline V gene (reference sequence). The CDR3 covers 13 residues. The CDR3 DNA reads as TGTGCCAGCAGTTACGCAGACACCGGGGAGCTGTTTTTT. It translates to CASSYADTGELFF.

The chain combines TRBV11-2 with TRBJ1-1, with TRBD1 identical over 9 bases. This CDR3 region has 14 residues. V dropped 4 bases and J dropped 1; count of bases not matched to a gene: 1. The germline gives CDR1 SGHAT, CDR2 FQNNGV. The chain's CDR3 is CASSSGQGNTEAFF. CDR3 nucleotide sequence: TGTGCCAGCAGCTCGGGACAGGGGAACACTGAAGCTTTCTTT.